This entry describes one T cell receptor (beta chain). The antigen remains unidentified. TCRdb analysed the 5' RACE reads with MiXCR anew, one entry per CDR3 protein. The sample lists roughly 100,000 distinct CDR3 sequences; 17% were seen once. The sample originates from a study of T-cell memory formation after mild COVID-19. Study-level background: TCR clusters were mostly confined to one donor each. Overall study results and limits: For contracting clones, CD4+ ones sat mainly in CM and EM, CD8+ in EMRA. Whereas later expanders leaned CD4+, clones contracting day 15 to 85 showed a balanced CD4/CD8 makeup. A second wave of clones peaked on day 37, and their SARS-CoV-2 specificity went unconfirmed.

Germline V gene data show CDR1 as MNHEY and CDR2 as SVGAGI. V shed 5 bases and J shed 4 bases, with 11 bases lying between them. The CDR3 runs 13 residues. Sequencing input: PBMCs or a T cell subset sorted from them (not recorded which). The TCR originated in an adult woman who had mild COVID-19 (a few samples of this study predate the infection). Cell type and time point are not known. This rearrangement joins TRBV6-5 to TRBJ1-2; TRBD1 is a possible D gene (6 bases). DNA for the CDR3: TGTGCCAGCAGTCCCCCGGACAGCTATGGCTACACCTTC. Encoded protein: CASSPPDSYGYTF.